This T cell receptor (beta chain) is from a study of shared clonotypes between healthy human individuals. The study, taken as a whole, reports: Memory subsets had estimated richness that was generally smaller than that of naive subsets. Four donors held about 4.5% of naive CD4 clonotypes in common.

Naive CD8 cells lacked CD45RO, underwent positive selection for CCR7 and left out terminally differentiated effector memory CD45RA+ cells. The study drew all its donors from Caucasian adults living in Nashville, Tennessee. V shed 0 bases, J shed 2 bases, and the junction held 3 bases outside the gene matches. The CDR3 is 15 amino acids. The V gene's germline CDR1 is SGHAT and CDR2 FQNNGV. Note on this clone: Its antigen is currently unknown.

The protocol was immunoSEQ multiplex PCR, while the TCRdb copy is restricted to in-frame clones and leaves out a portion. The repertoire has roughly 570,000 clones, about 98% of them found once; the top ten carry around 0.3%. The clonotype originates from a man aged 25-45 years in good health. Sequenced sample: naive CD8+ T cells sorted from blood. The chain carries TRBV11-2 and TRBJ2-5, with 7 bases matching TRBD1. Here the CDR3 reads CASSLDMGQQETQYF. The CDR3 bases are TGTGCCAGCAGCTTAGATATGGGACAGCAAGAGACCCAGTACTTC.